The text below deals with one T cell receptor (beta chain). Its target is not known. These data belong to a study of identifying expanded T cells in peripheral blood. This CDR3 is 17 amino acids long. General study results and limits: Clone count variance between approximately two-week samples rose with total template count. Over two and four weeks, about 17 and 20 clones changed, versus roughly 1.2 between replicates.

During the collection period, no donor immune events like infections were recorded. Clones were sequenced by immunoSEQ multiplex PCR, and TCRdb holds only the in-frame ones, with some missing. The repertoire has about 100,000 clones, about 89% of them found once; the top ten carry roughly 15%. This chain links TRBV21-1 with TRBJ1-6. TRBV21-1 is reported as a pseudogene. The source material was blood. The sequence derives from a person aged 18-70 years in good health. In nucleotides, the CDR3 is TGTGCCAGCAGCCGAGATCTGAGGGGTCCCTATAATTCACCCCTCCACTTT. Amino acid sequence: CASSRDLRGPYNSPLHF.